The 8 T cell receptor beta chains listed next were all sequenced from one sample in a study of blood T cell repertoires in COVID-19. Profiling relied on immunoSEQ multiplex PCR, and the TCRdb table lists in-frame clones only, not all of them. The table includes some 120,000 clones, approximately 71% detected once. Sequencing used peripheral blood. Receptors originate from a woman in her 70s with acute or convalescent COVID-19.

This clone showed up many times. The CDR3: CASSLGPGDIQYF. The DNA of the CDR3 is TGTGCCAGCAGTTTGGGGCCGGGAGACATTCAGTACTTC. The chain recombines TRBV6-6 with TRBJ2-4, with D possibly TRBD2 on 6 matching bases. CDR3 length: 13 residues. V lost 4 bases to trimming and J lost 8 bases, with 12 bases between them. In germline, CDR1 is MNHNY, CDR2 SVGAGI (reference sequence).

This clone was counted a few times. The V call is TRBV13, the J call TRBJ1-1, with 9 positions matching TRBD1. Germline assignment: CDR1 PRHDT and CDR2 FYEKMQ (reference sequence). The V and J ends lost 4 bases and 0 bases, in that order; junction bases with no gene match: 6. CDR3 length equals 16 residues. CDR3 in amino acids: CASSSAGTGLNTEAFF. The CDR3 DNA follows: TGTGCCAGCAGCTCCGCCGGGACAGGGTTGAACACTGAAGCTTTCTTT.

This clone was counted between two and nine times. The chain combines TRBV9 with TRBJ2-1, with D perhaps matching TRBD1 (6 bases). The CDR3 is 15 amino acids. Trimming took 3 bases from V and 3 from J, leaving 13 bases between them. CDR1 and CDR2 from the germline V gene are SGDLS and YYNGEE. Here the CDR3 reads CASSGTGTNYNEQFF. CDR3 sequence (DNA): TGTGCCAGCAGCGGCACCGGGACAAACTACAATGAGCAGTTCTTC.

In this sample, this clone turned up a few times. The chain couples TRBV4-1 to TRBJ1-2; 10 bases align to TRBD1. The junction had 6 bases not matched to a gene; V was cut back by 3 bases and J by 5 bases. CDR3 size: 15 residues. Germline values: CDR1 MGHRA, CDR2 YSYEKL. CDR3 bases: TGCGCCAGCAGCCACGACAGGGGGCATGGGTATGGCTACACCTTC. Its protein is CASSHDRGHGYGYTF.

This clone occurred a few times. This chain uses TRBV29-1 with TRBJ1-2; D is perhaps TRBD1 (6 bases). Germline V gene data show CDR1 as SQVTM and CDR2 as ANQGSEA. With 6 bases removed from V and 8 bases from J, the gap between germline ends came to 16 bases. The CDR3 totals 12 residues. CDR3 in amino acids: CSVLRGTSGYTF. CDR3 nucleotide sequence: TGCAGCGTCCTACGTGGGACATCGGGCTACACCTTC. Variable domain in full (rest from reference TRBV29-1 and TRBJ1-2): SAVISQKPSRDICQRGTSLTIQCQVDSQVTMMFWYRQQPGQSLTLIATANQGSEATYESGFVIDKFPISRPNLTFSTLTVSNMSPEDSSIYLCSVLRGTSGYTFGSGTRLTVV.

This clone showed up just a few times. The chain joins TRBV4-2 to TRBJ1-1; TRBD1 might be the D (6 bases). V lost 2 bases to trimming and J lost 2 bases, with 12 bases between them. The CDR3 totals 15 residues. Germline V lookup: CDR1 LGHNA, CDR2 YNFKEQ. The CDR3, as DNA: TGTGCCAGCAGCCAACGACTGGGGGCAAACACTGAAGCTTTCTTT. Translating it yields CASSQRLGANTEAFF.

CDR3 protein: CASSAHGGQLNQETQYF. DNA of the CDR3: TGTGCCAGCAGCGCCCATGGGGGACAGCTCAACCAAGAGACCCAGTACTTC. This sequence joins TRBV9 and TRBJ2-5, with 7 positions matching TRBD1. The CDR3 covers 17 residues. Looked up from germline, CDR1 is SGDLS and CDR2 is YYNGEE. With V trimmed by 3 bases and J by 0 bases, 11 bases remained unmatched.

This chain connects TRBV3-1 (or the pseudogene TRBV3-2) to TRBJ1-6; tentative D call: TRBD1 (6 bases). Germline V gene data show CDR1 as LGHDT and CDR2 as YNNKEL (reference sequence). The CDR3 has 11 amino acids. CDR3 amino acids: CAAGAPSPLHF. DNA for the CDR3: TGTGCAGCAGGGGCGCCTTCACCCCTCCACTTT.